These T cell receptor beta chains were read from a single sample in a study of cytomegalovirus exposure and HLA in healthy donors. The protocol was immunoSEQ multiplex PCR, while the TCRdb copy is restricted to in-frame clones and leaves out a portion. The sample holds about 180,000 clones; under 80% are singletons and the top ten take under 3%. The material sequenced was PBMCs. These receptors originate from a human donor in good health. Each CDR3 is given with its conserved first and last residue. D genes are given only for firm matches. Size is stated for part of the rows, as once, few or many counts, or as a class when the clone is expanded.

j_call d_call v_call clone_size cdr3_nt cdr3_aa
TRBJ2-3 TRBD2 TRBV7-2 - TGTGCCAGCCGGACTAGCGGGGGCACAGATACGCAGTATTTT CASRTSGGTDTQYF
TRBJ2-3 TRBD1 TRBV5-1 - TGCGCCAGCGGAAACACAGGGGCCGGCACAGATACGCAGTATTTT CASGNTGAGTDTQYF
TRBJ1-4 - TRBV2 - TGTGCCAGCAGTGAAGCCTCAACTAATGAAAAACTGTTTTTT CASSEASTNEKLFF
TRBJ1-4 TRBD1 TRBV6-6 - TGTGCCAGCAGTTTAAGTCCCGGGACAGCTTCTGAAAAACTGTTTTTT CASSLSPGTASEKLFF
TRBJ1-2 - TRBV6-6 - TGTGCCAGCAGTTACTCGTCAAACTATGGCTACACCTTC CASSYSSNYGYTF
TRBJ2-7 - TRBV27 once TGTGCCAGCAGTTTATCAGTCCCAGGGCCTACAGACGAGCAGTACTTC CASSLSVPGPTDEQYF
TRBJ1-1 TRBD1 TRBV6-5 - TGTGCCAGCAGTTACTCCTACAGGGGGTCCACTGAAGCTTTCTTT CASSYSYRGSTEAFF
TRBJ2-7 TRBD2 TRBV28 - TGTGCCAGCACCCTCCTAGCGGGGGGGCCGCCCTACGAGCAGTACTTC CASTLLAGGPPYEQYF
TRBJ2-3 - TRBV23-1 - TGCGCCAGCAGTCATTGGGTCAGGGGCAGCACAGATACGCAGTATTTT CASSHWVRGSTDTQYF
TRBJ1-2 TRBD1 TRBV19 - TGTGCCAGTAGTATAGGGACAGGGGCATATGGCTACACCTTC CASSIGTGAYGYTF
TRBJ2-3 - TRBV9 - TGTGCCAGCAGCGTGAACGGGGGTGCAGATACGCAGTATTTT CASSVNGGADTQYF
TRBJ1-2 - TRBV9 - TGTGCCAGCAGCGTTTCGACAGGCGACTATGGCTACACCTTC CASSVSTGDYGYTF
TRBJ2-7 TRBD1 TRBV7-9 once TGTGCCACTTCGGGACAGGGGCGCTACGAGCAGTACTTC CATSGQGRYEQYF
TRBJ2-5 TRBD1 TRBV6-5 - TGTGCCAGCAGGGGGGACAGGGGAGTCTCGGAGACCCAGTACTTC CASRGDRGVSETQYF
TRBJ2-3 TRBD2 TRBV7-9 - TGTGCCAGCAGCCTTCTAGCGGGGGGGATAGATACGCAGTATTTT CASSLLAGGIDTQYF
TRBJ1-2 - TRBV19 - TGTGCCAGTAGTACCGGGGCGGGGTTCTATGGCTACACCTTC CASSTGAGFYGYTF
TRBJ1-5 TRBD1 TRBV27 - TGTGCCAGCAGTACCCTGACAGGGATAAGTATGAGCAATCAGCCCCAGCATTTT CASSTLTGISMSNQPQHF
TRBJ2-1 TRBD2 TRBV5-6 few TGTGCCAGCAGCTTGGCCGTTAGCGGGGCCTACAATGAGCAGTTCTTC CASSLAVSGAYNEQFF
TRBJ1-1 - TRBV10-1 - TGCGCCAGCTCGGAGGGGCAGAACACTGAAGCTTTCTTT CASSEGQNTEAFF
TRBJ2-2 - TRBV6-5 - TGTGCCAGCAGTAAGCCCGGGACCGGGGAGCTGTTTTTT CASSKPGTGELFF
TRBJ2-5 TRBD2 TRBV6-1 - TGTGCCAGCAGTGGGGGTAGCGGGGAAGAGACCCAGTACTTC CASSGGSGEETQYF
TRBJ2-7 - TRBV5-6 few TGTGCCAGCAGCTTGGGTGTTTCGGCCTACGAGCAGTACTTC CASSLGVSAYEQYF
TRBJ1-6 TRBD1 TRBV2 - TGTGCCAGCAGTGAAGCGAGGCAGGGGGGATCACCCCTCCACTTT CASSEARQGGSPLHF
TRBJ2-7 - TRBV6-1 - TGTGCCAGCATCTGGGGACACCAGCTCTACGAGCAGTACTTC CASIWGHQLYEQYF
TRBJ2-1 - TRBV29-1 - TGCAGCGTTGGAGGGACTTCGACCTCCTACAATGAGCAGTTCTTC CSVGGTSTSYNEQFF
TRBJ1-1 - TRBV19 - TGTGCCAGTAGTACTCCGGACACCGTGGTCACTGAAGCTTTCTTT CASSTPDTVVTEAFF
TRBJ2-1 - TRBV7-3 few TGTGCCAGCAGCTTAAACAGGTACAATGAGCAGTTCTTC CASSLNRYNEQFF
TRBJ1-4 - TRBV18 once TGTGCCAGCTCAAACAGGGTTGATTCGTCAACTAATGAAAAACTGTTTTTT CASSNRVDSSTNEKLFF
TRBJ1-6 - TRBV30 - TGTGCCTGGAGGGTTGGAGGAGGTTCACCCCTCCACTTT CAWRVGGGSPLHF
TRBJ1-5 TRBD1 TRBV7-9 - TGTGCCAGCAGCTTAACCGGACAGGGCAATCAGCCCCAGCATTTT CASSLTGQGNQPQHF
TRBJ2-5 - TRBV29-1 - TGCAGCACGAATGGGGCTAGCGCTCAAGAGACCCAGTACTTC CSTNGASAQETQYF
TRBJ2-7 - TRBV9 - TGTGCCAGCAGCGTTGGGCTAGCAGGGGCCTCCTACGAGCAGTACTTC CASSVGLAGASYEQYF
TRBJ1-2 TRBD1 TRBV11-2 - TGTGCCAGCAGCACCCGGACAGGGGAAGTGGATGGCTACACCTTC CASSTRTGEVDGYTF
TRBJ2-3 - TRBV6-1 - TGTGCCAGCAGTTCTACTCAGGGCCGCACAGATACGCAGTATTTT CASSSTQGRTDTQYF
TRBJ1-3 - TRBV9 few TGTGCCAGCAGCGTACCCTCCCTCTCCCACACCATATATTTT CASSVPSLSHTIYF
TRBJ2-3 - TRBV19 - TGTGCCAGTAGTTCTAGCTTCGCAGATACGCAGTATTTT CASSSSFADTQYF
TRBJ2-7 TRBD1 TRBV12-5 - TGTGCTAGTGGGCTAGCCGGGACAGGGGCCTACGAGCAGTACTTC CASGLAGTGAYEQYF
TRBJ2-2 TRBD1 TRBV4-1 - TGCGCCAGCAGCCGCTTGGGACAGGGTGGCTTAGGAACGAACACCGGGGAGCTGTTTTTT CASSRLGQGGLGTNTGELFF
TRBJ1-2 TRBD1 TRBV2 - TGTGCCAGCAGTGAACAGACAGGGCGGCTGTGCGGCTACACCTTC CASSEQTGRLCGYTF
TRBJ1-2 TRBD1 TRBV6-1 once TGTGCCAGCAGTGGACCGGGACAGTGGTACTATGGCTACACCTTC CASSGPGQWYYGYTF
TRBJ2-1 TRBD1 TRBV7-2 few TGTGCCAGCAGCGTAGGGACAGGGGCCGCTGAGCAGTTCTTC CASSVGTGAAEQFF
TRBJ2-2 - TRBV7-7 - TGTGCTAGCAGCTTGGAGGGGTTTCCCGGGGAGCTGTTTTTT CASSLEGFPGELFF
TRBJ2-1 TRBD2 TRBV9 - TGTGCCAGCAGCGTCGGCGGGGGGAATGGGAATGAGCAGTTCTTC CASSVGGGNGNEQFF
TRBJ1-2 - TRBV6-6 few TGTGCCAGCAGTTATGGGGCAAACTATGGCTACACCTTC CASSYGANYGYTF
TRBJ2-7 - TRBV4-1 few TGCGCCAGCAGCCAAACAGGAATACCTACCTACGAGCAGTACTTC CASSQTGIPTYEQYF
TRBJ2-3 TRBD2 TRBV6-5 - TGTGCCAGCAGTTTCCGGACTAGCGGGGGCACAGATACGCAGTATTTT CASSFRTSGGTDTQYF
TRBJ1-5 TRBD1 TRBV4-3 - TGCGCCAGCAGCCAAGATGCGGGACAGAATAGCAATCAGCCCCAGCATTTT CASSQDAGQNSNQPQHF
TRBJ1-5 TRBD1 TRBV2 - TGTGCCAGCAGGGGGACAGGGAGCAATCAGCCCCAGCATTTT CASRGTGSNQPQHF
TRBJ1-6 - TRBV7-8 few TGTGCCAGCAGCTTTACAGGAAGGTCACCCCTCCACTTT CASSFTGRSPLHF
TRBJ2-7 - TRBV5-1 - TGCGCCAGCAGCTCCCAGCAGGGATACACCTACGAGCAGTACTTC CASSSQQGYTYEQYF
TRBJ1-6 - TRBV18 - TGTGCCAGCTCGTCGGGGCAGGGAGGCACCAATTCACCCCTCCACTTT CASSSGQGGTNSPLHF
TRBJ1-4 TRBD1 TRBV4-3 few TGCGCCAGCAGCTATACAGGGGGCCGGGAAAAACTGTTTTTT CASSYTGGREKLFF
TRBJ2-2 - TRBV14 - TGTGCCAGCAGCCCCCTCAGCGCAAACACCGGGGAGCTGTTTTTT CASSPLSANTGELFF
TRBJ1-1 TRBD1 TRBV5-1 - TGCGCCAGCAGCCCCGCCCGGACAGGGGAAACCACTGAAGCTTTCTTT CASSPARTGETTEAFF